This T cell receptor (beta chain) was sequenced in a study of T cell responses to AZD1222 COVID-19 vaccine. Unmatched junction bases numbered 20, after V lost 4 bases and J lost 1 base. This CDR3 has 20 amino acids. Germline CDR1 MNHEY, CDR2 SVGEGT. The data were produced by immunoSEQ multiplex PCR, yet TCRdb's version contains in-frame clones alone and is incomplete. There are 25,000 or so clones in the sample; around 86% occur only once, and roughly a third lies in the top ten. Only a few counts were recorded for this clone. The sequencing used peripheral blood, collected 28 days after the second AZD1222 dose. The TCR comes from an adult who received the AZD1222 COVID-19 vaccine. The chain links TRBV6-2 or TRBV6-3 to TRBJ2-5; 8 bases line up with TRBD1. DNA for the CDR3: TGTGCCAGCAGTTCCCGAGTCAGGGGGCTGTCTCGTGGGCTCCAAGAGACCCAGTACTTC. The encoded protein is CASSSRVRGLSRGLQETQYF.